This TCR beta chain was identified in a study of T cell responses to AZD1222 COVID-19 vaccine. General study findings and limits: Females made up more of the donors, who were largely white British, and clonal diversity may have come out too low.

The CDR3 contains 12 residues. Germline V CDR1 and CDR2: LNHDA, SQIVND (reference sequence). Trimming took 5 bases from V and 9 from J, leaving 10 bases between them. Remarks on this clone: Its antigen is still unknown.

Some clones are missing from TCRdb's copy, which holds only in-frame ones; the method was immunoSEQ multiplex PCR. The sample yields about 130,000 clones, 80% to 90% seen once. This TCR was sampled from an adult in good health. The chain uses TRBV19 and TRBJ2-2; possibly TRBD1 for D (6 bases). Source: peripheral blood, taken on day 0 of AZD1222 vaccination. Written as DNA, the CDR3 is TGTGCCAGTAGTTGGCAGGGGTGGGAGCTGTTTTTT. Residues: CASSWQGWELFF.